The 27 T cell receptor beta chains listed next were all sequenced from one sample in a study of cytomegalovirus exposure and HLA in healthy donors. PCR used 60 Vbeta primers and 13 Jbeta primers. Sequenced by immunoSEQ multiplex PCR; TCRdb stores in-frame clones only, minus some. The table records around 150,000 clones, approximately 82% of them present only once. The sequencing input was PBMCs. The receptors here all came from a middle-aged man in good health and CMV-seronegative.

CDR3 bases: TGTGCCAGCAGCCCGGGACTAGCGGTATTCTACAATGAGCAGTTCTTC. Its translation is CASSPGLAVFYNEQFF. The chain has TRBV27 and TRBJ2-1, with 11 bases lining up with TRBD2. V shed 6 bases, J shed 3 bases, and the junction held 7 bases outside the gene matches. There are 16 residues in the CDR3. Germline assignment: CDR1 MNHEY and CDR2 SMNVEV (reference sequence).

The CDR3 protein is CASSQERGGEQFF. The CDR3 DNA is TGCGCCAGCAGCCAAGAAAGGGGGGGTGAGCAGTTCTTC. The chain uses TRBV4-1 and TRBJ2-1; D may be TRBD2 (7 bases). Per germline, CDR1 MGHRA and CDR2 YSYEKL. Trimming took 0 bases from V and 9 from J, leaving 9 bases between them. The CDR3 spans 13 residues.

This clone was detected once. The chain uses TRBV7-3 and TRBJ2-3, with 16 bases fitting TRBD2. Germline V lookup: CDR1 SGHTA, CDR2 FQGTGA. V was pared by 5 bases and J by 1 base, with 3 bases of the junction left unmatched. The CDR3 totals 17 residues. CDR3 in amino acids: CASSGTSGGARTDTQYF. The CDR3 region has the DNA TGTGCCAGCAGCGGGACTAGCGGGGGGGCCCGCACAGATACGCAGTATTTT. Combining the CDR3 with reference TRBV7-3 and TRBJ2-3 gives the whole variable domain GAGVSQTPSNKVTEKGKYVELRCDPISGHTALYWYRQSLGQGPEFLIYFQGTGAADDSGLPNDRFFAVRPEGSVSTLKIQRTERGDSAVYLCASSGTSGGARTDTQYFGPGTRLTVL.

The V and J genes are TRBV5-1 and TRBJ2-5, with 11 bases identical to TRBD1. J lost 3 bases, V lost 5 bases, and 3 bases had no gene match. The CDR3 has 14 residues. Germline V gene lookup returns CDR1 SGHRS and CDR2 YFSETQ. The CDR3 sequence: CASRGTGGEETQYF. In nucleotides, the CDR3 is TGCGCCAGCAGAGGGACAGGGGGTGAAGAGACCCAGTACTTC.

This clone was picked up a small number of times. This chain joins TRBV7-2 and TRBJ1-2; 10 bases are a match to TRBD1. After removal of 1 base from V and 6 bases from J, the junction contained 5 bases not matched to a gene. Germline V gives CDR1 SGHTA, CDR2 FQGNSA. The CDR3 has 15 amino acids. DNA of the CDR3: TGTGCCAGCAGCTTAGAGACAGGGGGCTATGATGGCTACACCTTC. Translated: CASSLETGGYDGYTF. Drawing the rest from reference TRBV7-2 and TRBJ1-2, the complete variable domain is GAGVSQSPSNKVTEKGKDVELRCDPISGHTALYWYRQSLGQGLEFLIYFQGNSAPDKSGLPSDRFSAERTGGSVSTLTIQRTQQEDSAVYLCASSLETGGYDGYTFGSGTRLTVV.

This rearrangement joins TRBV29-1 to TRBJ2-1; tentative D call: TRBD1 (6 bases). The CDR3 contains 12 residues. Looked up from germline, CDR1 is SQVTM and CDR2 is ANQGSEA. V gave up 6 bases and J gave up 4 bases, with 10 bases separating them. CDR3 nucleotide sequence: TGCAGCGTCCAGACAGGTTACAATGAGCAGTTCTTC. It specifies CSVQTGYNEQFF.

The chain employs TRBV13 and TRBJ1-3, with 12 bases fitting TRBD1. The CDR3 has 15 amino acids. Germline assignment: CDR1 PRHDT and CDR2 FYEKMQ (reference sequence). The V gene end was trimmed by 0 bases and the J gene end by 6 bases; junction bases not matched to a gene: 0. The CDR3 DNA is TGTGCCAGCAGCTTAGGGGGACAGGGGGCAAACACCATATATTTT. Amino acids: CASSLGGQGANTIYF.

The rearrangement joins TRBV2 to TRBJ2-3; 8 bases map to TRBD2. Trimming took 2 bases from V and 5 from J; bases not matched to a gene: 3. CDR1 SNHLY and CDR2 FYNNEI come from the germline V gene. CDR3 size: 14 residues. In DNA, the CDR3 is TGTGCCAGCAGTGAACGGGAGGGGCTAGATACGCAGTATTTT. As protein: CASSEREGLDTQYF. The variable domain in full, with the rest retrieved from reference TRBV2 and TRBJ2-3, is EPEVTQTPSHQVTQMGQEVILRCVPISNHLYFYWYRQILGQKVEFLVSFYNNEISEKSEIFDDQFSVERPDGSNFTLKIRSTKLEDSAMYFCASSEREGLDTQYFGPGTRLTVL.

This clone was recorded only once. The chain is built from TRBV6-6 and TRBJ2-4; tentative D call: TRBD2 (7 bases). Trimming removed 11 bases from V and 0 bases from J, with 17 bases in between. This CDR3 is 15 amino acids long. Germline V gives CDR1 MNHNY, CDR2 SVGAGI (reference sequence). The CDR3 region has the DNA TGTGCCGGCCGAGGGGGGGCAATAGCCAAAAACATTCAGTACTTC. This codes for CAGRGGAIAKNIQYF.

The chain's CDR3 is CASSPARAGNTIYF. The CDR3 coding sequence is TGTGCCAGCTCCCCCGCCAGGGCTGGAAACACCATATATTTT. The rearrangement uses TRBV18 and TRBJ1-3; D might be TRBD1 (5 bases). Germline loops: CDR1 KGHSH, CDR2 LQKENI. The CDR3 consists of 14 residues. Trimming stripped 6 bases from V and 2 bases from J, with 11 bases between.

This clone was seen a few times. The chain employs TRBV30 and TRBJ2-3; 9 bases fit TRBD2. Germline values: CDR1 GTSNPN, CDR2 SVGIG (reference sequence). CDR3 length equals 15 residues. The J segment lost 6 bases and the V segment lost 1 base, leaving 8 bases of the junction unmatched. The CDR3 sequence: CAWSEGGRAVDTQYF. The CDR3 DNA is TGTGCCTGGAGTGAAGGCGGGAGGGCCGTGGATACGCAGTATTTT.

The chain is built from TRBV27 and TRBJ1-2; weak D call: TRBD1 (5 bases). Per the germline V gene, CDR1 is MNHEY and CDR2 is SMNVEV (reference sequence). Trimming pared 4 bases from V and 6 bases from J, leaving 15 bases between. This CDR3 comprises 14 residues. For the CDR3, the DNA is TGTGCCAGCAGTTGGGGCGGGGTGGGGAATGGCTACACCTTC. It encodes CASSWGGVGNGYTF.

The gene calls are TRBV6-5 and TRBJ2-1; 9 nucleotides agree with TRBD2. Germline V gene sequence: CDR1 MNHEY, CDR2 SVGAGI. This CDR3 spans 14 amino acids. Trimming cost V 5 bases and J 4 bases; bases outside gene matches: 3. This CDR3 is CASSPGLAYNEQFF. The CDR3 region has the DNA TGTGCCAGCAGTCCGGGACTAGCTTACAATGAGCAGTTCTTC.

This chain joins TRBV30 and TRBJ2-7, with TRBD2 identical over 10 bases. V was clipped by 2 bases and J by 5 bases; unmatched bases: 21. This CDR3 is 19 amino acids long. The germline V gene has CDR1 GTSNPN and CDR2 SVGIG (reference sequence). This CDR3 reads CAWSTRRRETSGIFHEQYF. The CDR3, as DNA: TGTGCCTGGAGTACTCGTCGCAGGGAAACTAGCGGGATATTCCACGAGCAGTACTTC.

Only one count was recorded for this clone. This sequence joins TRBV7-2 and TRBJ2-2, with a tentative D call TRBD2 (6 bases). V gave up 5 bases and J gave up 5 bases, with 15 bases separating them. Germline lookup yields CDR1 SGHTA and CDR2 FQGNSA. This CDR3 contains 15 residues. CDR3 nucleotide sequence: TGTGCCAGCAGCGCCCGGGAAGGAGGGACCGGGGAGCTGTTTTTT. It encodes CASSAREGGTGELFF.

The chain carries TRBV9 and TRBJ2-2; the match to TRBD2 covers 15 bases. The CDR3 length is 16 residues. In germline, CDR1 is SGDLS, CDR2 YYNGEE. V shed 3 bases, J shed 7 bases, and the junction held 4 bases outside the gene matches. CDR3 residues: CASSAGLAGGGGELFF. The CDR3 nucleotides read TGTGCCAGCAGCGCGGGACTAGCGGGAGGAGGCGGGGAGCTGTTTTTT.

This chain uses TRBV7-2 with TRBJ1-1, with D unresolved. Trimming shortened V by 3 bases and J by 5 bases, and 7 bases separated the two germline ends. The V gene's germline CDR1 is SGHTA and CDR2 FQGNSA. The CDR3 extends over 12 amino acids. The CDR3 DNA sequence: TGTGCCAGCAGCTTTGAGGGAACTGAAGCTTTCTTT. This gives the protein CASSFEGTEAFF. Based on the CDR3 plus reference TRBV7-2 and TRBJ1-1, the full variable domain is GAGVSQSPSNKVTEKGKDVELRCDPISGHTALYWYRQSLGQGLEFLIYFQGNSAPDKSGLPSDRFSAERTGGSVSTLTIQRTQQEDSAVYLCASSFEGTEAFFGQGTRLTVV.

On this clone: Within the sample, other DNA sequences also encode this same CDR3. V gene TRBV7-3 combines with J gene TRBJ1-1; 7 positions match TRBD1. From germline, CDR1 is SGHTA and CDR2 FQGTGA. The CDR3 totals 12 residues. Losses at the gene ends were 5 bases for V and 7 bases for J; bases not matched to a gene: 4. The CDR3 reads CASSPRQGEAFF. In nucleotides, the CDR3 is TGTGCCAGCAGCCCACGACAGGGTGAAGCTTTCTTT.

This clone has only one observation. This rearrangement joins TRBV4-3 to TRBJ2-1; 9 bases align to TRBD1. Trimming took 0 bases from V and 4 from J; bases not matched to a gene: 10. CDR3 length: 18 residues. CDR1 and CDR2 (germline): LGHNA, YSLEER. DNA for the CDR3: TGCGCCAGCAGCCAAGATCTAACAGGGGGCTGGATTTACAATGAGCAGTTCTTC. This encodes CASSQDLTGGWIYNEQFF.

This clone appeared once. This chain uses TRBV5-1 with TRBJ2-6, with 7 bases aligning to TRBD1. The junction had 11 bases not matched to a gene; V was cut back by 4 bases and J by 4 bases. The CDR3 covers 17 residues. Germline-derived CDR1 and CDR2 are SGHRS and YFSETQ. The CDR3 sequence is CASSQLTGASGANVLTF. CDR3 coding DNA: TGCGCCAGCAGCCAACTAACAGGGGCCTCCGGGGCCAACGTCCTGACTTTC.

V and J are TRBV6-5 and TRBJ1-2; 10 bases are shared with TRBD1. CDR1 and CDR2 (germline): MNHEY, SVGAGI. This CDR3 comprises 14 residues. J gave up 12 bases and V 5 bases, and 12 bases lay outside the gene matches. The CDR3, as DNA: TGTGCCAGCAGTGGACAGGGGGACAGGAGTCCGCACACCTTC. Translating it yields CASSGQGDRSPHTF.

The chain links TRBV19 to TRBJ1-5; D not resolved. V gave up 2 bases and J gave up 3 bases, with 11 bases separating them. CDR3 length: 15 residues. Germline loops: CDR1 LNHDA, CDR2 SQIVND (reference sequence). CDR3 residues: CASSIRAPTNQPQHF. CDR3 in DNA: TGTGCCAGTAGTATACGAGCGCCGACCAATCAGCCCCAGCATTTT.

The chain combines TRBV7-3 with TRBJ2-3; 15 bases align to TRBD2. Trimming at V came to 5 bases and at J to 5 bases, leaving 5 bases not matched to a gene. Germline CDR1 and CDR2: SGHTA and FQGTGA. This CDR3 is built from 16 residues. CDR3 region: CASSRTSGGAGDTQYF. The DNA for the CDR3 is TGTGCCAGCAGCCGGACTAGCGGGGGGGCTGGAGATACGCAGTATTTT.

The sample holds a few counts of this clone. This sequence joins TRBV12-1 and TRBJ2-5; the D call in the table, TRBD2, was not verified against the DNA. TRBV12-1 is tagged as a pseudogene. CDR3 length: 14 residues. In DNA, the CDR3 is TGTGCCAGCGGGCGGGGGGGACATCAAGAGACCCAGTACTTC. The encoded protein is CASGRGGHQETQYF.

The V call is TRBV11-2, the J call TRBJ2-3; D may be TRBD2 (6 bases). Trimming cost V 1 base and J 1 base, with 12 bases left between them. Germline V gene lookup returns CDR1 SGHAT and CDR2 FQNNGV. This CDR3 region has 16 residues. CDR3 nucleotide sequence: TGTGCCAGCAGCTTAGTAGCTCCTAGCGGCACAGATACGCAGTATTTT. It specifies CASSLVAPSGTDTQYF.

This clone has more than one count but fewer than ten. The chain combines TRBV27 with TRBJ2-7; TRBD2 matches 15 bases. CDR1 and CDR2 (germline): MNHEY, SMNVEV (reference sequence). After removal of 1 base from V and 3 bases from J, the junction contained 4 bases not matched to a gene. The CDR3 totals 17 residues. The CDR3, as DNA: TGTGCCAGCAGTTTATTAGGGACTAGCGGGAGGAACTACGAGCAGTACTTC. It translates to CASSLLGTSGRNYEQYF.

CDR3 sequence reads: CASSLASSGLSYNEQFF. CDR3 sequence (DNA): TGTGCCAGCAGCTTGGCTTCTAGCGGACTCTCCTACAATGAGCAGTTCTTC. The J gene is TRBJ2-1, the V gene TRBV5-4; 7 bases agree with TRBD2. From germline, CDR1 is SGHNT and CDR2 YYREEE (reference sequence). The V segment lost 0 bases and the J segment 0 bases; nucleotides outside the gene matches: 6. CDR3 length: 17 amino acids.